Listed below are T cell receptor beta chains from one sample, sequenced in a study of cytomegalovirus exposure and HLA in healthy donors. Repertoires were generated with immunoSEQ multiplex PCR, while TCRdb's copy carries only in-frame clones and drops some. The sample holds about 98,000 clones, roughly 85% seen once. Sequenced: PBMCs. These receptors originate from a woman in her 30s in good health and CMV-seronegative. Each CDR3 is given with its conserved first and last residue. D genes are given only for firm matches. Not all rows give a size; the values are once, few, many and, for expanded clones, a class.

. . TRBJ2-7 TRBV15 TGTGCCACCAGCAGGAAGGGGCGCTACGAGCAGTACTTC CATSRKGRYEQYF
. . TRBJ1-1 TRBV10-1 TGCGCCAGCAGTGAACAGCCGAACACTGAAGCTTTCTTT CASSEQPNTEAFF
. . TRBJ1-5 TRBV7-8 TGTGCCAGCAGCCATGATACAGGGAGTCGCCAGCCCCAGCATTTT CASSHDTGSRQPQHF
once . TRBJ1-3 TRBV19 TGTGCCAGTAGATCAACAGGACGCTCTGGAAACACCATATATTTT CASRSTGRSGNTIYF
. . TRBJ1-1 TRBV6-5 TGTGCCAGCAGTTACTCGGTCGCCCTAGGGGGCACTGAAGCTTTCTTT CASSYSVALGGTEAFF
. . TRBJ2-4 TRBV28 TGTGCCAGCAGTTCGGGACTGGTTCAGTACTTC CASSSGLVQYF
. . TRBJ1-2 TRBV25-1 TGTGCCAGCAGTGAATTTCGGGTCTCAAGGGGAAACTATGGCTACACCTTC CASSEFRVSRGNYGYTF
. TRBD1 TRBJ1-1 TRBV6-1 TGTGCCAGCAGTGCCACAGGGGGGCCCACTGAAGCTTTCTTT CASSATGGPTEAFF
. . TRBJ2-1 TRBV6-1 TGTGCCAGCAGTGCGGCACAGGGAGGGTACAATGAGCAGTTCTTC CASSAAQGGYNEQFF
. TRBD1 TRBJ1-5 TRBV2 TGTGCCAGCAGATCTGACAGGGCCGGCAATCAGCCCCAGCATTTT CASRSDRAGNQPQHF
. TRBD1 TRBJ2-1 TRBV5-6 TGTGCCAGCAGCACGGGGACAGGGTCGGATGAGCAGTTCTTC CASSTGTGSDEQFF
. . TRBJ1-5 TRBV28 TGTGCCAGCATCAATAGGTGGTTCTCAGCGCAGCATTTT CASINRWFSAQHF
. TRBD2 TRBJ2-7 TRBV9 TGTGCCAGCAGCGTAGTGGGGGGGGCCTACGAGCAGTACTTC CASSVVGGAYEQYF
. . TRBJ1-1 TRBV6-6 TGTGCCAGCAGTTATACAGGCCGAACTGAAGCTTTCTTT CASSYTGRTEAFF
. TRBD2 TRBJ2-3 TRBV9 TGTGCCAGTAACCGCGGGGGAGATACGCAGTATTTT CASNRGGDTQYF
. . TRBJ2-7 TRBV10-1 TGCGCCAGCACCGGAGGGGGCAAATCCTACGAGCAGTACTTC CASTGGGKSYEQYF
. . TRBJ2-7 TRBV10-3 TGTGCCATCAGTGGGGCCGGGACACCCTACGAGCAGTACTTC CAISGAGTPYEQYF
. TRBD2 TRBJ2-1 TRBV15 TGTGCCACCAGACTAGCGGGAGGGCACAATGAGCAGTTCTTC CATRLAGGHNEQFF
. . TRBJ1-4 TRBV5-1 TGCGCCAGCAGGACGACTTCAACTAATGAAAAACTGTTTTTT CASRTTSTNEKLFF
. TRBD2 TRBJ2-7 TRBV6-5 TGTGCCAGCAGTTACTTTAGCGGGCGGGGTCCCTACGAGCAGTACTTC CASSYFSGRGPYEQYF
. TRBD1 TRBJ2-7 TRBV5-6 TGTGCCAGCAGCCTCGGACTGGGACAGGGGACCCACGAGCAGTACTTC CASSLGLGQGTHEQYF
. . TRBJ2-1 TRBV7-3 TGTGCCAGCAGCCCTAGTTCGGGTCCTGAGCAGTTCTTC CASSPSSGPEQFF
. TRBD2 TRBJ2-1 TRBV4-2 TGTGCCAGCGAGGACCGGGGGGAGGGCAATGAGCAGTTCTTC CASEDRGEGNEQFF
many . TRBJ2-1 TRBV29-1 TGCAGCGTTGAAGACCGTGGGAGATTCTACAATGAGCAGTTCTTC CSVEDRGRFYNEQFF
. . TRBJ2-7 TRBV7-9 TGTGCCAGCCTCGGGGATCCCTCTCGCGAGCAGTACTTC CASLGDPSREQYF
. TRBD1 TRBJ1-2 TRBV29-1 TGCAGCGTACAGGGGTCTGACGGCTACACCTTC CSVQGSDGYTF
. TRBD1 TRBJ1-2 TRBV27 TGTGCCAGCAGTCTCTTAGGACTTGGGACAGGCAAAGCCTATGGCTACACCTTC CASSLLGLGTGKAYGYTF
many TRBD1 TRBJ1-3 TRBV2 TGTGCCAGCAGTCCCGGGACAGGGGGAGCGCCCTCTGGAAACACCATATATTTT CASSPGTGGAPSGNTIYF
. TRBD1 TRBJ1-2 TRBV29-1 TGCAGCGTTGAAACTCTGGACAGGGGGCCGGGTGGCTACACCTTC CSVETLDRGPGGYTF
. . TRBJ1-3 TRBV18 TGTGCCAGCTCGGCCTCCGCCGCTGGAAACACCATATATTTT CASSASAAGNTIYF
. TRBD1 TRBJ2-2 TRBV5-1 TGCGCCAGCAGCGTGGGACAGTTGAATGGGGAGCTGTTTTTT CASSVGQLNGELFF
. TRBD1 TRBJ1-5 TRBV5-1 TGCGCCAGCAGCTTGGGGGCAGGGGGAAGCAATCAGCCCCAGCATTTT CASSLGAGGSNQPQHF
. . TRBJ1-3 TRBV6-1 TGTGCCAGCAGTGAAACAGTCCCCTCGTCTGGAAACACCATATATTTT CASSETVPSSGNTIYF
. TRBD1 TRBJ2-7 TRBV9 TGTGCCAGCAGCGTCGGACAGGGGACGTACGAGCAGTACTTC CASSVGQGTYEQYF
. TRBD1 TRBJ1-2 TRBV29-1 TGCAGCGTTAGGGACAGGGGTTATGGCTACACCTTC CSVRDRGYGYTF
. . TRBJ2-7 TRBV4-2 TGTGCCAGCAGCCAAGAAGGAGGCTACGAGCAGTACTTC CASSQEGGYEQYF
. TRBD2 TRBJ2-3 TRBV2 TGTGCCAGCACCCGTCGGTGGCAGCGGGAGGGCAGCGATACGCAGTATTTT CASTRRWQREGSDTQYF
. . TRBJ2-7 TRBV4-3 TGCGCCAGCAGCCAAGATTGGCTAGCGAGCCGGGAGCAGTACTTC CASSQDWLASREQYF
. . TRBJ1-1 TRBV5-6 TGTGCCAGCGGACTTCAGGGCGGGGTTACGGGCACTGAAGCTTTCTTT CASGLQGGVTGTEAFF
. TRBD2 TRBJ2-3 TRBV10-1 TGCGCCAGCAGTGAGTCAGGTAGCGGGAGCCCAGATACGCAGTATTTT CASSESGSGSPDTQYF